This TCR beta chain was recovered during a study of regulatory and conventional T cells in RAG deficiency. Blood CD4+ CD25-high CD127-low regulatory T cells supplied the genomic DNA template. The CDR3 extends over 15 amino acids. V dropped 5 bases and J dropped 7 bases, with 20 bases sitting between them. The germline V gene has CDR1 LNHDA and CDR2 SQIVND (reference sequence). Study results and limitations: Shorter CDR3s in all patient subsets; >80% Treg-Tconv overlap in Omenn. Control T-cell subsets had markedly higher Shannon entropy and lower Simpson indices than RAG-deficient patients. Other subsets showed around 9.4-fold reductions, but Treg unique TCR beta sequences fell about 100-fold in these patients.

As to this clone: The antigen is not known.

The protocol was immunoSEQ multiplex PCR, while the TCRdb copy is restricted to in-frame clones and leaves out a portion. In the table there are about 12,000 clones, approximately 93% of which are singletons. This sample also appeared in a second study, on regulatory T cells. That paper states: Amplification used 52 TRBV primers and 13 TRBJ primers. In patients, unique TRB V-J pairs were restricted and V/J usage skewed, especially in Tregs.

J is TRBJ1-2 and V is TRBV19, with D unclear. Sequences were obtained from CD127- CD25+ CD4+ Tregs sorted from blood. The TCR comes from a human donor in good health. The CDR3 loop is CASSGVGPNVGGYTF. CDR3 nucleotides: TGTGCCAGTAGTGGAGTGGGTCCCAACGTGGGTGGCTACACCTTC.